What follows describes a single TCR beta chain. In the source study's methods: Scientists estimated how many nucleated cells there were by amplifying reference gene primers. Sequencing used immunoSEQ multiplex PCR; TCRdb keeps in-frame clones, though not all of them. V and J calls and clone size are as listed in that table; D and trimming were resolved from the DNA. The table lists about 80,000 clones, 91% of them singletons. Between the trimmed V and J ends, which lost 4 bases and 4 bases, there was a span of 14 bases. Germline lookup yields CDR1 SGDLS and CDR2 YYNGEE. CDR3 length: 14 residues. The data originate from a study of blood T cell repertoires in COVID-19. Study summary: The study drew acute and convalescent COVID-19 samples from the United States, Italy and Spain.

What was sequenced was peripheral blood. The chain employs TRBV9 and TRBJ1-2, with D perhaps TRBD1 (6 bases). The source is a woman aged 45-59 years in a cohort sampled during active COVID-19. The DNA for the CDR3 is TGTGCCAGCAGCCCCCAGGGGTCCACCTATGGCTACACCTTC. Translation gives CASSPQGSTYGYTF.